The 29 T cell receptor beta chains below come from one sample, sequenced in a study of Ad26.COV2.S vaccination and SARS-CoV-2 variants. This sample's treatment: some 20 received Ad26.COV2.S at low or high dose, single or two shots; about 5 received placebo; per-sample allocation not given. Vaccine and placebo recipients were sampled on day 63 after the first injection. Sequencing used immunoSEQ multiplex PCR; TCRdb keeps in-frame clones, though not all of them. The repertoire has approximately 350,000 clones, roughly 80% of them found once; the top ten carry about 8%. The source material was peripheral blood, sampled in a trial of Ad26.COV2.S vaccine versus placebo. These receptors all come from a person between 18 and 65 years old who received the Ad26.COV2.S COVID-19 vaccine or a placebo.

CDR3 bases: TGTGCCAGCAAGGGGGGTGCCCTTAGCTCCTACGAGCAGTACTTC. This codes for CASKGGALSSYEQYF. The chain is built from TRBV27 and TRBJ2-7; D may correspond to TRBD1 or TRBD2 (6 bases each). The CDR3 runs 15 residues. From germline, CDR1 is MNHEY and CDR2 SMNVEV (reference sequence). V lost 7 bases to trimming and J lost 0 bases, with 16 bases between them.

The chain has TRBV6-2 or TRBV6-3 and TRBJ2-5; weak D call: TRBD1 (6 bases). Germline values: CDR1 MNHEY, CDR2 SVGEGT. With 5 bases removed from V and 5 bases from J, the gap between germline ends came to 6 bases. The CDR3 sequence is 11 residues long. CDR3 residues: CASSGGETQYF. As DNA, the CDR3 is TGTGCCAGCAGTGGGGGCGAGACCCAGTACTTC.

CDR3: CASSSGTAGTNSPLHF. In DNA form, the CDR3 reads TGCGCCAGCAGCTCTGGGACCGCCGGAACTAATTCACCCCTCCACTTT. The chain joins TRBV5-1 to TRBJ1-6; a possible D gene is TRBD1 (5 bases). This CDR3 contains 16 residues. Germline CDR1 reads SGHRS; CDR2 reads YFSETQ. V lost 3 bases, J lost 6 bases, and 16 bases lay in between. Combining the CDR3 with reference TRBV5-1 and TRBJ1-6 gives the whole variable domain KAGVTQTPRYLIKTRGQQVTLSCSPISGHRSVSWYQQTPGQGLQFLFEYFSETQRNKGNFPGRFSGRQFSNSRSEMNVSTLELGDSALYLCASSSGTAGTNSPLHFGNGTRLTVT.

V and J are TRBV21-1 and TRBJ2-1; TRBD2, the table's D call, lacks a check against the DNA. TRBV21-1 is described as a pseudogene. The CDR3 runs to 18 residues. CDR3 coding DNA: TGTGCCAGCAGCAAAAAGGTAGCGGGAGGGCCCCGGGACAATGAGCAGTTCTTC. This encodes CASSKKVAGGPRDNEQFF.

The chain links TRBV2 to TRBJ1-3; D is undetermined. The germline V and J ends were trimmed by 7 bases and 0 bases, with 4 bases remaining between them. CDR1 and CDR2 (germline): SNHLY, FYNNEI. The CDR3 totals 12 residues. The CDR3 region has the DNA TGTGCCAGCAAAAACTCTGGAAACACCATATATTTT. It yields the protein CASKNSGNTIYF. Full variable domain (outside the CDR3, taken from reference TRBV2 and TRBJ1-3): EPEVTQTPSHQVTQMGQEVILRCVPISNHLYFYWYRQILGQKVEFLVSFYNNEISEKSEIFDDQFSVERPDGSNFTLKIRSTKLEDSAMYFCASKNSGNTIYFGEGSWLTVV.

The V and J genes are TRBV5-1 and TRBJ1-1, with D maybe TRBD1 (6 bases). V dropped 0 bases and J dropped 4 bases, with 16 bases sitting between them. The CDR3 runs 16 residues. Germline CDR1 SGHRS, CDR2 YFSETQ. As DNA, the CDR3 is TGCGCCAGCAGCTTGGCGGGGGCCCGAAGGAGCACTGAAGCTTTCTTT. Amino acids: CASSLAGARRSTEAFF.

This clone was counted a few times. This rearrangement joins TRBV15 to TRBJ2-1, with D unresolved. The V and J ends lost 0 bases and 8 bases respectively, with 8 bases between them. CDR1 is LNHNV and CDR2 is YYDKDF in the germline V gene (reference sequence). The CDR3 length is 13 residues. The CDR3 sequence: CATSRDNWDEQFF. The CDR3, as DNA: TGTGCCACCAGCAGAGACAATTGGGATGAGCAGTTCTTC. Filled out from reference TRBV15 and TRBJ2-1, the complete variable domain reads DAMVIQNPRYQVTQFGKPVTLSCSQTLNHNVMYWYQQKSSQAPKLLFHYYDKDFNNEADTPDNFQSRRPNTSFCFLDIRSPGLGDTAMYLCATSRDNWDEQFFGPGTRLTVL.

The genes are TRBV4-2 and TRBJ2-6; the D gene could be TRBD1 or TRBD2 (6 bases each). The CDR3 is 19 amino acids. Germline CDR1 LGHNA, CDR2 YNFKEQ. V lost 1 base and J lost 0, with 16 bases in between. The CDR3 reads CASSQAGAGAISGANVLTF. CDR3 nucleotide sequence: TGTGCCAGCAGCCAAGCGGGGGCGGGTGCAATCTCTGGGGCCAACGTCCTGACTTTC.

This chain joins TRBV4-2 and TRBJ1-5; TRBD1 agrees at 7 bases. CDR1 is LGHNA, CDR2 YNFKEQ, per germline. Trimming cost V 1 base and J 4 bases; bases outside gene matches: 4. The CDR3 extends over 15 amino acids. The CDR3 loop is CASSQVLRGNQPQHF. The CDR3 nucleotides are TGTGCCAGCAGCCAAGTGCTCAGGGGGAATCAGCCCCAGCATTTT.

This sequence joins TRBV24-1 and TRBJ2-1; 10 nucleotides match TRBD2. In germline, CDR1 is KGHDR, CDR2 SFDVKD. V dropped 2 bases and J dropped 7; count of bases not matched to a gene: 4. CDR3 size: 15 residues. The chain's CDR3 is CATSDYIAGGNEQFF. The CDR3 DNA follows: TGTGCCACCAGTGATTATATAGCGGGAGGAAATGAGCAGTTCTTC.

The V and J genes are TRBV6-6 and TRBJ1-6; 9 bases are a match to TRBD1. The CDR3 has 14 amino acids. Trimming at V came to 8 bases and at J to 12 bases, leaving 11 bases not matched to a gene. Germline V gene sequence: CDR1 MNHNY, CDR2 SVGAGI (reference sequence). CDR3 sequence reads: CASGLYRGREPLHF. As DNA, the CDR3 is TGTGCCAGCGGGCTGTACAGGGGGCGCGAACCCCTCCACTTT.

This chain links TRBV5-4 with TRBJ2-1; no definite D call. In germline, CDR1 is SGHNT, CDR2 YYREEE (reference sequence). This CDR3 contains 11 residues. The V and J ends lost 1 base and 7 bases respectively, with 3 bases between them. CDR3 loop: CASSLWNEQFF. In nucleotides, the CDR3 is TGTGCCAGCAGCTTGTGGAATGAGCAGTTCTTC.

The chain has TRBV3-1 (or the pseudogene TRBV3-2) and TRBJ2-1, with 8 bases that match TRBD2. The V gene end was trimmed by 4 bases and the J gene end by 3 bases; junction bases not matched to a gene: 5. Germline CDR1 is LGHDT and CDR2 is YNNKEL (reference sequence). This CDR3 spans 15 amino acids. CDR3 loop: CASSLVAGSYNEQFF. CDR3 DNA: TGTGCCAGCAGCCTTGTAGCGGGGAGCTACAATGAGCAGTTCTTC.

The V call is TRBV7-6, the J call TRBJ2-2, with D possibly called TRBD1 or TRBD2 (5 bases each). CDR1 is SGHVS, CDR2 FNYEAQ, per germline. The CDR3 totals 14 residues. Trimming left V 5 bases short and J 4 bases short, with 11 bases between. DNA of the CDR3: TGTGCCAGCAGCCCGGGACCTATCACCGGGGAGCTGTTTTTT. Its translation is CASSPGPITGELFF.

The gene calls are TRBV7-6 and TRBJ2-5; TRBD2 matches 8 bases. Unmatched junction bases numbered 8, after V lost 4 bases and J lost 4 bases. The V gene's germline CDR1 is SGHVS and CDR2 FNYEAQ. This CDR3 contains 15 residues. The CDR3 DNA sequence: TGTGCCAGCAGCTACCAGCGGGAGATGAGAGAGACCCAGTACTTC. It specifies CASSYQREMRETQYF.

The genes are TRBV20-1 and TRBJ1-3; D not certain. Germline V gives CDR1 DFQATT, CDR2 SNEGSKA (reference sequence). The CDR3 consists of 13 residues. Deletions cut 3 bases from V and 0 bases from J, with 6 bases between. CDR3 region: CSASRTSGNTIYF. CDR3 bases: TGCAGTGCTAGTAGGACCTCTGGAAACACCATATATTTT.

This chain uses TRBV2 with TRBJ2-1; 7 nucleotides agree with TRBD1. Per the germline V gene, CDR1 is SNHLY and CDR2 is FYNNEI. The CDR3 totals 11 residues. Trimming cost V 11 bases and J 5 bases; bases outside gene matches: 3. CDR3 bases: TGTGCCGGGGGACAGCACAATGAGCAGTTCTTC. Translated: CAGGQHNEQFF.

The table lists this clone with a count of one. This sequence joins TRBV15 and TRBJ2-2; 14 positions match TRBD2. The CDR3 is 17 residues long. With V trimmed by 5 bases and J by 5 bases, 7 bases remained unmatched. Germline assignment: CDR1 LNHNV and CDR2 YYDKDF (reference sequence). The CDR3 bases are TGTGCCACCAGCTCCCGACTAGCGGGAGGGAAAACCGGGGAGCTGTTTTTT. This codes for CATSSRLAGGKTGELFF.

The J gene is TRBJ1-1, the V gene TRBV7-8; tentative D call: TRBD1 (6 bases). Germline values: CDR1 SGHVS, CDR2 FQNEAQ. Trimming removed 3 bases from V and 4 bases from J, with 12 bases in between. This CDR3 has 14 residues. CDR3 residues: CASSLRRGLTEAFF. For the CDR3, the DNA is TGTGCCAGCAGCTTGCGGCGGGGGCTCACTGAAGCTTTCTTT.

The rearrangement joins TRBV5-1 to TRBJ2-1; 7 bases agree with TRBD1. The CDR3 has 16 residues. With V trimmed by 4 bases and J by 3 bases, 10 bases remained unmatched. The germline gives CDR1 SGHRS, CDR2 YFSETQ. The CDR3 here is CASSPWGTAYYNEQFF. CDR3 DNA sequence: TGCGCCAGCAGCCCCTGGGGGACAGCCTACTACAATGAGCAGTTCTTC. Filled out from reference TRBV5-1 and TRBJ2-1, the complete variable domain reads KAGVTQTPRYLIKTRGQQVTLSCSPISGHRSVSWYQQTPGQGLQFLFEYFSETQRNKGNFPGRFSGRQFSNSRSEMNVSTLELGDSALYLCASSPWGTAYYNEQFFGPGTRLTVL.

The CDR3 loop reads CASSPDRAPYEQYF. The CDR3 region has the DNA TGCGCCAGCAGCCCGGACAGGGCCCCCTACGAGCAGTACTTC. The V call is TRBV5-1, the J call TRBJ2-7, with 8 bases that match TRBD1. Trimming took 4 bases from V and 2 from J; bases not matched to a gene: 5. Per the germline V gene, CDR1 is SGHRS and CDR2 is YFSETQ. The CDR3 has 14 residues.

The chain joins TRBV6-5 to TRBJ2-7; D unclear. Trimming shortened V by 6 bases and J by 0 bases, and 15 bases separated the two germline ends. This CDR3 spans 15 amino acids. Germline V CDR1 and CDR2: MNHEY, SVGAGI. The CDR3 nucleotides read TGTGCCAGCAGCCCGCGGCATGGGAACTCCTACGAGCAGTACTTC. This codes for CASSPRHGNSYEQYF.

This chain joins TRBV2 and TRBJ2-3, with D uncertain. V lost 3 bases to trimming and J lost 2 bases, with 12 bases between them. This CDR3 is 15 amino acids long. CDR1 SNHLY and CDR2 FYNNEI come from the germline V gene. CDR3 sequence: CASSDRAGITDTQYF. The CDR3 DNA follows: TGTGCCAGCAGTGATCGGGCTGGAATCACAGATACGCAGTATTTT.

This rearrangement joins TRBV11-2 to TRBJ2-7; TRBD1 agrees at 8 bases. V lost 0 bases and J lost 2; bases outside the gene matches: 6. From germline, CDR1 is SGHAT and CDR2 FQNNGV. This CDR3 contains 16 residues. CDR3 DNA sequence: TGTGCCAGCAGCTTAGAGGCCCAGGGGGCACCCTACGAGCAGTACTTC. Its protein product is CASSLEAQGAPYEQYF.

V is TRBV21-1 and J is TRBJ1-5. TRBV21-1 is a pseudogene locus. The CDR3 extends over 14 amino acids. Here the CDR3 DNA reads TGTGCCAGCAGCAAAGTGAAGTGCGGGGGGCCCCAGCATTTT. As protein: CASSKVKCGGPQHF.

This clone occurred once. V usage is TRBV5-1 and J usage is TRBJ1-2; D unresolved. Germline V gene data show CDR1 as SGHRS and CDR2 as YFSETQ. The CDR3 is 13 residues long. The V and J ends lost 4 bases and 8 bases respectively, with 15 bases between them. The CDR3 bases are TGCGCCAGCAGCACCTCCGGGAAGAAGGGCTACACCTTC. This sequence encodes CASSTSGKKGYTF.

V usage is TRBV5-1 and J usage is TRBJ2-3; the D gene is possibly TRBD1 (5 bases). This CDR3 spans 13 amino acids. V was trimmed by 0 bases and J by 5 bases, leaving 7 bases between them. Germline CDR1 SGHRS, CDR2 YFSETQ. The CDR3 here is CASSLGGQDTQYF. CDR3 coding DNA: TGCGCCAGCAGCTTGGGAGGACAAGATACGCAGTATTTT.

This clone was seen a single time. The chain couples TRBV5-6 to TRBJ1-1, with unresolved D. This CDR3 contains 12 residues. Germline CDR1 and CDR2: SGHDT and YYEEEE. V lost 0 bases to trimming and J lost 11 bases, with 11 bases between them. DNA for the CDR3: TGTGCCAGCAGCTTGGTGCCTCAGGAGGCTTTCTTT. This gives the protein CASSLVPQEAFF. The variable domain in full, with the rest retrieved from reference TRBV5-6 and TRBJ1-1, is DAGVTQSPTHLIKTRGQQVTLRCSPKSGHDTVSWYQQALGQGPQFIFQYYEEEERQRGNFPDRFSGHQFPNYSSELNVNALLLGDSALYLCASSLVPQEAFFGQGTRLTVV.

Details on this clone: The sample carries other DNA sequences with the same CDR3. The chain recombines TRBV5-6 with TRBJ2-7; D gene ambiguous. Germline CDR1 is SGHDT and CDR2 is YYEEEE. The ends were cut back, 5 bases at V and 2 bases at J, with 14 bases in the middle. The CDR3 loop spans 14 amino acids. In DNA, the CDR3 is TGTGCCAGCAGTTTAGGAGCACAAACCTACGAGCAGTACTTC. Its protein product is CASSLGAQTYEQYF.